This T cell receptor beta chain appears in the sequencing data of a study of breast tumors, draining lymph nodes, adjacent tissues. A note on this clonotype: Its specificity is unknown.

General study points: Compared with basal-like, luminal-like tumors shared significantly more repertoire with nontumor tissue. That most tumor T cells come from lymph nodes remained unproven.

TCRdb itself ran the multiplex PCR reads through MiXCR, one entry per CDR3 protein. This sample carries about 200,000 distinct CDR3 sequences, 34% of them seen once, and the ten largest clones take approximately 4%. Samples came from axillary lymph nodes draining the breast cancer. The CDR3 covers 15 residues. From germline, CDR1 is SGHVS and CDR2 FQNEAQ. J gave up 9 bases and V 5 bases, and 15 bases lay outside the gene matches. Sequenced sample: axillary lymph node tissue. This clonotype originated in a female donor with breast cancer. Some clones in this sample may be carry-over from other donors' samples. The chain employs TRBV7-8 and TRBJ2-5; 7 bases are a match to TRBD1. CDR3 nucleotide sequence: TGTGCCAGCAGCACCACGACAGGGTCCTCAGGGCCCCAGTACTTC. Translating it yields CASSTTTGSSGPQYF. Filled out from reference TRBV7-8 and TRBJ2-5, the complete variable domain reads GAGVSQSPRYKVAKRGQDVALRCDPISGHVSLFWYQQALGQGPEFLTYFQNEAQLDKSGLPSDRFFAERPEGSVSTLKIQRTQQEDSAVYLCASSTTTGSSGPQYFGPGTRLLVL.